Each of the 6 T cell receptor beta chains below was sequenced from the same sample in a study of cytomegalovirus exposure and HLA in healthy donors. Both 60 Vbeta primers and 13 Jbeta primers went into the PCR. Using immunoSEQ multiplex PCR, the repertoire was profiled, and TCRdb retains in-frame clones only, with some absent. The table records approximately 91,000 clones, about two thirds of them present only once. Material: PBMCs. These receptors originate from a human donor in good health.

The chain has TRBV4-1 and TRBJ2-7, with D perhaps TRBD2 (5 bases). Germline CDR1 MGHRA, CDR2 YSYEKL. The V end was cut by 1 base, the J end by 7 bases, with 11 bases between. The CDR3 length is 13 residues. The CDR3 region is CASSQGGAGEQYF. In DNA form, the CDR3 reads TGCGCCAGCAGCCAAGGGGGAGCTGGAGAGCAGTACTTC.

The chain has TRBV25-1 and TRBJ1-1, with D uncertain. In germline, CDR1 is MGHDK, CDR2 SYGVNS. The V and J ends lost 5 bases and 4 bases respectively, with 17 bases between them. This CDR3 has 15 amino acids. This CDR3 is CASSSSGVMGTEAFF. CDR3 DNA: TGTGCCAGCAGTTCATCCGGGGTTATGGGCACTGAAGCTTTCTTT. Looking up the rest from reference TRBV25-1 and TRBJ1-1 gives the full variable domain: EADIYQTPRYLVIGTGKKITLECSQTMGHDKMYWYQQDPGMELHLIHYSYGVNSTEKGDLSSESTVSRIRTEHFPLTLESARPSHTSQYLCASSSSGVMGTEAFFGQGTRLTVV.

This clone was seen just once. The chain has TRBV19 and TRBJ2-3; 8 bases align to TRBD2. CDR1 and CDR2 from the germline V gene are LNHDA and SQIVND (reference sequence). Germline trimming cut 3 bases from V and 1 base from J; bases unmatched to any gene: 9. The CDR3 extends over 17 amino acids. The CDR3 DNA follows: TGTGCCAGTAGTATCCCATCGGGTAGCGGGGGCACAGATACGCAGTATTTT. This codes for CASSIPSGSGGTDTQYF.

The J gene is TRBJ1-1, the V gene TRBV29-1, with 9 bases fitting TRBD1. V trimming: 5 bases; J trimming: 2 bases; junction bases outside the gene matches: 12. The CDR3 extends over 16 amino acids. Germline V gives CDR1 SQVTM, CDR2 ANQGSEA. This CDR3 is CSVPAFTGGVNTEAFF. The CDR3 region has the DNA TGCAGCGTTCCCGCTTTTACAGGGGGCGTTAACACTGAAGCTTTCTTT.

The chain carries TRBV11-2 and TRBJ2-7; 9 bases line up with TRBD1. Germline CDR1 reads SGHAT; CDR2 reads FQNNGV. V dropped 2 bases and J dropped 4; count of bases not matched to a gene: 3. This CDR3 is 14 amino acids long. The chain's CDR3 is CASSLTGQGYEQYF. CDR3 bases: TGTGCCAGCAGCTTAACGGGACAGGGTTACGAGCAGTACTTC.

The rearrangement uses TRBV9 and TRBJ2-3; no reliable D call. V gave up 3 bases and J gave up 2 bases, with 10 bases separating them. The CDR3 is 14 residues long. The germline V gene encodes CDR1 SGDLS and CDR2 YYNGEE. In DNA, the CDR3 is TGTGCCAGCAGCGGGCGGAGTAACACAGATACGCAGTATTTT. Translated: CASSGRSNTDTQYF.